One sample yielded the 9 T cell receptor beta chains listed below, sequenced in a study of Ad26.COV2.S vaccination and SARS-CoV-2 variants. The method was immunoSEQ multiplex PCR; TCRdb's version includes in-frame clones alone and lacks a portion of them. The data hold about 350,000 clones, with just over 90% observed a single time. Sequencing was performed on peripheral blood, taken after recovery from COVID-19. The receptors were sampled from a human donor who had recovered from COVID-19.

The V and J genes are TRBV5-4 and TRBJ2-2, with 16 nucleotides matching TRBD2. There are 19 residues in the CDR3. The J segment lost 4 bases and the V segment lost 0 bases, leaving 6 bases of the junction unmatched. From germline, CDR1 is SGHNT and CDR2 YYREEE (reference sequence). CDR3 protein: CASSLVGTSGGARTGELFF. Here the CDR3 DNA reads TGTGCCAGCAGCTTGGTGGGGACTAGCGGGGGGGCCCGCACCGGGGAGCTGTTTTTT.

V usage is TRBV7-9 and J usage is TRBJ1-2; D is undetermined. The CDR3 is 16 residues long. V shed 5 bases and J shed 3 bases, with 19 bases lying between them. The germline V gene has CDR1 SEHNR and CDR2 FQNEAQ (reference sequence). The CDR3 loop reads CASSPVSGGIDYGYTF. DNA of the CDR3: TGTGCCAGCAGCCCCGTCTCCGGAGGGATCGACTATGGCTACACCTTC.

The table lists this clone with a few counts. The chain is built from TRBV2 and TRBJ2-7; D is unresolved. The ends were cut back, 5 bases at V and 6 bases at J, with 17 bases in the middle. CDR3 length equals 14 residues. CDR1 is SNHLY and CDR2 is FYNNEI in the germline V gene. CDR3 sequence (DNA): TGTGCCAGCAGTCTGAGGAAAGGAATTACCGAGCAGTACTTC. Translating gives CASSLRKGITEQYF.

The chain carries TRBV6-1 and TRBJ2-7; D is perhaps TRBD2 (5 bases). V lost 3 bases, J lost 6 bases, and 15 bases lay in between. CDR3 length: 14 residues. Germline CDR1 reads MNHNS; CDR2 reads SASEGT. In DNA, the CDR3 is TGTGCCAGCAGTGACGTCAGGTGGAGGAGCGAGCAGTACTTC. Translating it yields CASSDVRWRSEQYF.

The chain employs TRBV14 and TRBJ2-7; 7 bases map to TRBD1. The trim removed 0 bases at V and 2 bases at J, leaving 4 bases unmatched. CDR3 size: 15 residues. Germline loops: CDR1 SGHDN, CDR2 FVKESK. CDR3 protein: CASSQDSGTAYEQYF. Written as DNA, the CDR3 is TGTGCCAGCAGCCAAGACTCCGGGACAGCCTACGAGCAGTACTTC.

The chain employs TRBV7-9 and TRBJ2-5, with TRBD2 identical over 7 bases. In germline, CDR1 is SEHNR, CDR2 FQNEAQ (reference sequence). The CDR3 runs 15 residues. The V and J ends lost 2 bases and 1 base, in that order; junction bases with no gene match: 4. CDR3 nucleotide sequence: TGTGCCAGCAGCTTAAAGCGGGGACGCCAAGAGACCCAGTACTTC. Translating it yields CASSLKRGRQETQYF.

CDR3 protein: CASSFIAGSTDTQYF. The CDR3 DNA sequence: TGTGCCAGCAGCTTTATAGCGGGGAGCACAGATACGCAGTATTTT. The V and J genes are TRBV7-2 and TRBJ2-3; 8 nucleotides line up with TRBD2. Losses at the gene ends were 3 bases for V and 0 bases for J; bases not matched to a gene: 2. The CDR3 contains 15 residues. Looked up from germline, CDR1 is SGHTA and CDR2 is FQGNSA. The full variable domain, in which reference TRBV7-2 and TRBJ2-3 provide the parts outside the CDR3, is GAGVSQSPSNKVTEKGKDVELRCDPISGHTALYWYRQSLGQGLEFLIYFQGNSAPDKSGLPSDRFSAERTGGSVSTLTIQRTQQEDSAVYLCASSFIAGSTDTQYFGPGTRLTVL.

The chain couples TRBV6-5 to TRBJ1-5, with 7 bases lining up with TRBD1. The CDR3 length is 15 residues. V shed 6 bases and J 3 bases; nucleotides not matched to a gene: 8. The germline V gene has CDR1 MNHEY and CDR2 SVGAGI. This CDR3 is CASSRQGQTNQPQHF. The CDR3 DNA is TGTGCCAGCAGCAGACAGGGTCAGACCAATCAGCCCCAGCATTTT.

This clone was detected once. This rearrangement joins TRBV11-2 to TRBJ2-5; perhaps TRBD2 as D (7 bases). The V and J ends lost 6 bases and 4 bases respectively, with 18 bases between them. Per germline, CDR1 SGHAT and CDR2 FQNNGV. The CDR3 totals 15 residues. As DNA, the CDR3 is TGTGCCAGCAGGGACTCTGGGGGGGGGCGAGAGACCCAGTACTTC. Its protein product is CASRDSGGGRETQYF.